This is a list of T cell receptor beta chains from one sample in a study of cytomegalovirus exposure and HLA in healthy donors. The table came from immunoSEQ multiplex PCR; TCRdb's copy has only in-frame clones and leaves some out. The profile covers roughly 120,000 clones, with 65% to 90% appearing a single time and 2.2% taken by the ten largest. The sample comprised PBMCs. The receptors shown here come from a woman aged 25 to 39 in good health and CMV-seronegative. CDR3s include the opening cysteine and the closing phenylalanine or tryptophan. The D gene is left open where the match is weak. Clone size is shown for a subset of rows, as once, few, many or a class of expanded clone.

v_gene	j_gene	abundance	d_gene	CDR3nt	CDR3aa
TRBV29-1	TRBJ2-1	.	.	TGCAGCGTTGCAGCCGGGACGGAGGGCAATGAGCAGTTCTTC	CSVAAGTEGNEQFF
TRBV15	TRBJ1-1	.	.	TGTGCCACCAGCCCCACAGTAATGAACACTGAAGCTTTCTTT	CATSPTVMNTEAFF
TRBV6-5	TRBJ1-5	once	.	TGTGCCAGCCAGCAAGCGGGGTCAAGCCAGCCCCAGCATTTT	CASQQAGSSQPQHF
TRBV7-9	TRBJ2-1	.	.	TGTGCCAGCAGCTTAGAGTCGGTTCACGAGCAGTTCTTC	CASSLESVHEQFF
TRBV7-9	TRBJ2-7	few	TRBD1	TGTGCCAGCAGACCCACACCCGGGACAGGGCAATACGAGCAGTACTTC	CASRPTPGTGQYEQYF
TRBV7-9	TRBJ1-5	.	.	TGTTCCAGCCGTGACAGCCTTTATAGCAATCAGCCCCAGCATTTT	CSSRDSLYSNQPQHF
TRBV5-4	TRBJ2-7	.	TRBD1	TGTGCCAGCAGCTCAGCCGGGACAGGGGGCGAGCAGTACTTC	CASSSAGTGGEQYF
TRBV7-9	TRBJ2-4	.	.	TGTGCCAGCAGCTTAGCGGTCGGGAGCCAAATTCAGTACTTC	CASSLAVGSQIQYF
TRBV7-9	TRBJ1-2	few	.	TGTGCCAGCAGCTTGGAGCGGGGTAATGGCTACACCTTC	CASSLERGNGYTF
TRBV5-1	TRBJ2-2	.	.	TGCGCCAGCAGCTTGGAGAGCGGGAACACCGGGGAGCTGTTTTTT	CASSLESGNTGELFF
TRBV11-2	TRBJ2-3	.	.	TGTGCCAGCAGCCCGATGACTAGTTCCGCAGATACGCAGTATTTT	CASSPMTSSADTQYF
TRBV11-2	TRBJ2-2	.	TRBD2	TGTGCCAGCAGCTCGCTAGCGGGAGACTTTCGCGGGGAGCTGTTTTTT	CASSSLAGDFRGELFF
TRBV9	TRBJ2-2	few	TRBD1	TGTGCCAGCAGCGTAGGCGGACAGGGGGCCACCGGGGAGCTGTTTTTT	CASSVGGQGATGELFF